This T cell receptor beta chain was obtained from a study of T cells after yellow fever vaccination. TCRdb used MiXCR to reprocess the 5' RACE reads, holding one entry per CDR3 protein. The sample has 200,000 to 300,000 distinct CDR3 sequences, 5.5% to 8.5% seen once. Trimming stripped 3 bases from V and 7 bases from J, with 9 bases between. Germline values: CDR1 DFQATT, CDR2 SNEGSKA (reference sequence). This CDR3 region has 12 residues. This specimen was CD4+ T cells sorted from PBMCs, taken on the day of the yellow fever booster vaccination. The chain is built from TRBV20-1 and TRBJ2-2; no reliable D call. The source of this sequence is a man aged 25-45 years who received the YFV17D yellow fever vaccine. The CDR3 spells CSASRVIGELFF. In DNA form, the CDR3 reads TGCAGTGCTAGTAGGGTGATCGGGGAGCTGTTTTTT.